This T cell receptor beta chain was observed in a study of cytomegalovirus exposure and HLA in healthy donors. Study at large: HLA-typed donors contributed some 77 million unique TCRs, which were held in an early data release. The Caucasian-associated ancestry cluster held 65% to 90% of over 350 genotyped donors. Notes on the study in general: The analysis excluded some indistinguishable V segments, including TRBV6-2 and TRBV6-3. Cytomegalovirus status was reportedly diagnosed by the classifier with high specificity and sensitivity.

The CDR3 runs 13 residues. After removal of 7 bases from V and 6 bases from J, the junction contained 5 bases not matched to a gene. The V gene's germline CDR1 is MNHNS and CDR2 SASEGT. The sample holds a few counts of this clone. What it recognizes is unknown. PCR was performed using 60 Vbeta and 13 Jbeta primers. TCRdb's copy holds only in-frame clones and misses some; the assay was immunoSEQ multiplex PCR. Found here are around 100,000 clones, about 68% of them singletons; the top ten hold roughly 4.2%. What was sequenced was PBMCs. The clonotype was recovered from a woman aged 35 to 49 in good health and CMV-seropositive. The chain couples TRBV6-1 to TRBJ1-5; 8 bases line up with TRBD1. For the CDR3, the DNA is TGTGCCAGCACCAGGACAGGGACTCAGCCCCAGCATTTT. As protein: CASTRTGTQPQHF.